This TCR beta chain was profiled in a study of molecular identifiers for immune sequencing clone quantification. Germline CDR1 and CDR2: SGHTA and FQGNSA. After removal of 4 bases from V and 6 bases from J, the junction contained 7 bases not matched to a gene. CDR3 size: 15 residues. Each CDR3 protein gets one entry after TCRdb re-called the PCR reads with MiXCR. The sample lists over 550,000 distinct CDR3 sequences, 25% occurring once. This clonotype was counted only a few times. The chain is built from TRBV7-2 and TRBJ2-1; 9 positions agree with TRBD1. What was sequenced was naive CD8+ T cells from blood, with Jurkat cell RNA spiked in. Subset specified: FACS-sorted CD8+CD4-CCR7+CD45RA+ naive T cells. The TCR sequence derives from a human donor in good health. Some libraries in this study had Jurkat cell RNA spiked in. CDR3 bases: TGTGCCAGCAGCTCCAACAGGGGGCAAATCAATGAGCAGTTCTTC. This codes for CASSSNRGQINEQFF.